Each of the 15 T cell receptor beta chains below was sequenced from the same sample in a study of CD8 T cells in ankylosing spondylitis. Study results and limitations: The study identified a TCR beta motif of under 10 highly homologous variants that appeared characteristic of ankylosing spondylitis blood.

Each CDR3 protein gets one entry after TCRdb re-called the 5' RACE reads with MiXCR. The sample has about 510,000 distinct CDR3 sequences, about 5.2% seen once; the top ten hold under 4.5%. These receptors have no identified antigens. Sequencing was done on a sample of blood, either unsorted or a sorted T cell fraction (not recorded which). The receptors were sampled from a male donor with ankylosing spondylitis.

The chain links TRBV7-2 to TRBJ1-1, with D unclear. The V end lost 0 bases, the J end lost 0 bases, and 5 bases lay between the germline ends. The germline gives CDR1 SGHTA, CDR2 FQGNSA. CDR3 length equals 14 residues. The CDR3 here is CASSLAPLNTEAFF. The CDR3 region has the DNA TGTGCCAGCAGCTTAGCCCCCCTGAACACTGAAGCTTTCTTT.

This clonotype was detected many times. The chain carries TRBV7-8 and TRBJ1-4, with D tentatively TRBD1 (6 bases). Germline V lookup: CDR1 SGHVS, CDR2 FQNEAQ. Trimming stripped 4 bases from V and 12 bases from J, with 18 bases between. The CDR3 spans 14 residues. CDR3 coding DNA: TGTGCCAGCAGCTCCTTCCGGCAGGGGACGGAACTGTTTTTT. Its protein product is CASSSFRQGTELFF.

This sequence joins TRBV20-1 and TRBJ2-7; possible D gene TRBD2, 6 bases. Germline CDR1 DFQATT, CDR2 SNEGSKA (reference sequence). Trimming took 0 bases from V and 3 from J, leaving 18 bases between them. There are 16 residues in the CDR3. For the CDR3, the DNA is TGCAGTGCTAGAGATCTGGTCCGGGAGCGCCACTACGAGCAGTACTTC. Translating gives CSARDLVRERHYEQYF.

This clonotype was detected many times. The chain employs TRBV6-1 and TRBJ1-5; a weak D match, TRBD1 (5 bases). The germline V gene encodes CDR1 MNHNS and CDR2 SASEGT. Trimming pared 5 bases from V and 1 base from J, leaving 15 bases between. The CDR3 contains 16 residues. This CDR3 is CASSPQGGGSNQPQHF. The CDR3 region has the DNA TGTGCCAGCAGTCCCCAAGGCGGGGGGAGCAATCAGCCCCAGCATTTT.

This clonotype has a count of ten or more. The chain links TRBV20-1 to TRBJ2-3; 7 nucleotides line up with TRBD1. The CDR3 runs 11 residues. Germline CDR1 reads DFQATT; CDR2 reads SNEGSKA (reference sequence). The CDR3 is CGYRGTDTQYF. In DNA, the CDR3 is TGCGGTTACAGGGGAACAGATACGCAGTATTTT.

The chain couples TRBV6-1 to TRBJ2-7, with D possibly TRBD1 on 6 matching bases. Trimming left V 3 bases short and J 3 bases short, with 15 bases between. This CDR3 has 15 amino acids. Germline V lookup: CDR1 MNHNS, CDR2 SASEGT. In DNA, the CDR3 is TGTGCCAGCAGTGACATGTGGGGACACCACTACGAGCAGTACTTC. Protein: CASSDMWGHHYEQYF.

This clonotype occurred a few times. The rearrangement links TRBV6-2 or TRBV6-3 to TRBJ2-4, with D possibly matching TRBD2 (5 bases). CDR3 length: 15 amino acids. In germline, CDR1 is MNHEY, CDR2 SVGEGT. Trimming took 5 bases from V and 3 from J, leaving 14 bases between them. CDR3 DNA sequence: TGTGCCAGCAGTCCCGACTATGAAGGCAAAAACATTCAGTACTTC. It is translated as CASSPDYEGKNIQYF.

This clonotype was counted many times. The rearrangement joins TRBV6-2 or TRBV6-3 to TRBJ2-5; no clear D. CDR1 and CDR2 from the germline V gene are MNHEY and SVGEGT. Trimming cost V 4 bases and J 2 bases, with 17 bases left between them. This CDR3 region has 16 residues. The CDR3 nucleotides are TGTGCCAGCAGTTCCTTGAGAACGGGTGAACAAGAGACCCAGTACTTC. Translation gives CASSSLRTGEQETQYF.

V usage is TRBV11-2 and J usage is TRBJ2-7; perhaps TRBD1 as D (6 bases). The germline gives CDR1 SGHAT, CDR2 FQNNGV. The CDR3 is 14 amino acids. The ends were cut back, 3 bases at V and 5 bases at J, with 14 bases in the middle. The DNA of the CDR3 is TGTGCCAGCAGCTTTAATACAGGGCTCGACGAGCAGTACTTC. Amino acid sequence: CASSFNTGLDEQYF.

The CDR3 sequence: CASSSGPGLAGAYEQYF. CDR3 coding DNA: TGTGCCAGCAGCTCGGGACCGGGACTAGCGGGAGCCTACGAGCAGTACTTC. The rearrangement uses TRBV7-2 and TRBJ2-7; 14 nucleotides match TRBD2. The J segment lost 2 bases and the V segment lost 4 bases, leaving 7 bases of the junction unmatched. CDR3 length: 17 amino acids. The germline V gene has CDR1 SGHTA and CDR2 FQGNSA.

The genes are TRBV15 and TRBJ2-7, with D hard to call. Germline V lookup: CDR1 LNHNV, CDR2 YYDKDF (reference sequence). The CDR3 extends over 13 amino acids. Deletions cut 1 base from V and 2 bases from J, with 6 bases between. CDR3 residues: CATSRGVPYEQYF. DNA of the CDR3: TGTGCCACCAGCAGAGGCGTCCCCTACGAGCAGTACTTC.

This clonotype was picked up many times. The genes are TRBV6-5 and TRBJ1-5, with D unresolved. Germline CDR1 MNHEY, CDR2 SVGAGI. V gave up 2 bases and J gave up 9 bases, with 17 bases separating them. The CDR3 spans 15 residues. CDR3 in amino acids: CASSYGLGPKWPQHF. CDR3 DNA sequence: TGTGCCAGCAGTTACGGATTGGGCCCCAAATGGCCCCAGCATTTT.

This clonotype was seen many times. The rearrangement uses TRBV12-3 or TRBV12-4 and TRBJ2-5; D perhaps matches TRBD2 (5 bases). CDR3 length: 16 residues. The V end was cut by 3 bases, the J end by 1 base, with 15 bases between. The CDR3 nucleotides are TGTGCCAGCAGTTTCGGAGGCACCGCCATCCAAGAGACCCAGTACTTC. This codes for CASSFGGTAIQETQYF.

Ten or more counts support this clonotype. The V gene is TRBV20-1, the J gene TRBJ2-1; D uncertain. The CDR3 covers 15 residues. Germline loops: CDR1 DFQATT, CDR2 SNEGSKA (reference sequence). V lost 0 bases and J lost 6, with 15 bases in between. CDR3 sequence: CSARDLVRIGNEQFF. The CDR3 region has the DNA TGCAGTGCTAGAGATCTGGTTAGGATCGGCAATGAGCAGTTCTTC.

The chain employs TRBV6-6 and TRBJ1-1; D is unclear. Germline CDR1 is MNHNY and CDR2 is SVGAGI (reference sequence). CDR3 size: 13 residues. With 6 bases removed from V and 5 bases from J, the gap between germline ends came to 13 bases. The DNA for the CDR3 is TGTGCCAGCAGGGACCAAAGGGAGACTGAAGCTTTCTTT. Translated, it gives CASRDQRETEAFF.